Listed below are T cell receptor beta chains from one sample, sequenced in a study of shared T cell receptors in the human thymus. The method was immunoSEQ multiplex PCR; TCRdb's version includes in-frame clones alone and lacks a portion of them. The sample yields 600,000 to 900,000 clones, 80% to 90% seen once. These same records also appear under a second study, on human thymus T cells.

The sequencing input was thymocytes. All receptors come from a girl in the first two years of life with a congenital heart defect. Each CDR3 is given with its conserved first and last residue. A D gene is named only where the DNA matches it firmly. Clone size appears in some rows only: once, few, many, or a class for an expanded clone.

abundance | j_gene | d_gene | v_gene | CDR3aa | CDR3nt
. | TRBJ2-2 | . | TRBV12-5 | CASGLGRDPGELFF | TGTGCTAGTGGTTTGGGGCGGGATCCCGGGGAGCTGTTTTTT
. | TRBJ2-2 | . | TRBV12-5 | CASAERAWRAGELFF | TGTGCTAGTGCCGAAAGGGCTTGGAGGGCCGGGGAGCTGTTTTTT
. | TRBJ2-7 | TRBD1 | TRBV28 | CASTVDRGYLSSYEQYF | TGTGCCAGCACTGTCGACAGGGGGTACCTCAGCTCCTACGAGCAGTACTTC
. | TRBJ1-2 | . | TRBV18 | CASSPPRPNYGYTF | TGTGCCAGCTCACCACCCCGTCCCAACTATGGCTACACCTTC
few | TRBJ2-3 | TRBD2 | TRBV5-1 | CASSEREGSKSTDTQYF | TGCGCCAGCAGCGAGAGGGAGGGGTCGAAATCCACAGATACGCAGTATTTT
. | TRBJ1-2 | . | TRBV10-3 | CAIRATSNYGYTF | TGTGCCATCAGGGCAACAAGTAACTATGGCTACACCTTC
. | TRBJ2-2 | . | TRBV4-3 | CASSRGLVNTGELFF | TGCGCCAGCAGCCGGGGACTGGTGAACACCGGGGAGCTGTTTTTT
. | TRBJ2-3 | TRBD2 | TRBV28 | CASSLTSGGDADTQYF | TGTGCCAGCAGTTTGACTAGCGGGGGAGATGCAGATACGCAGTATTTT
. | TRBJ1-1 | TRBD1 | TRBV6-5 | CASSTRGEYTEAFF | TGTGCCAGCAGCACCAGGGGGGAGTACACTGAAGCTTTCTTT
. | TRBJ2-5 | TRBD2 | TRBV2 | CASSELSLAGNQETQYF | TGTGCCAGCAGTGAATTGAGCCTAGCGGGTAATCAAGAGACCCAGTACTTC
. | TRBJ2-7 | TRBD1 | TRBV5-4 | CASSSRDRGFTSGYEQYF | TGTGCCAGCAGCTCCCGGGACAGGGGATTTACTTCAGGATACGAGCAGTACTTC